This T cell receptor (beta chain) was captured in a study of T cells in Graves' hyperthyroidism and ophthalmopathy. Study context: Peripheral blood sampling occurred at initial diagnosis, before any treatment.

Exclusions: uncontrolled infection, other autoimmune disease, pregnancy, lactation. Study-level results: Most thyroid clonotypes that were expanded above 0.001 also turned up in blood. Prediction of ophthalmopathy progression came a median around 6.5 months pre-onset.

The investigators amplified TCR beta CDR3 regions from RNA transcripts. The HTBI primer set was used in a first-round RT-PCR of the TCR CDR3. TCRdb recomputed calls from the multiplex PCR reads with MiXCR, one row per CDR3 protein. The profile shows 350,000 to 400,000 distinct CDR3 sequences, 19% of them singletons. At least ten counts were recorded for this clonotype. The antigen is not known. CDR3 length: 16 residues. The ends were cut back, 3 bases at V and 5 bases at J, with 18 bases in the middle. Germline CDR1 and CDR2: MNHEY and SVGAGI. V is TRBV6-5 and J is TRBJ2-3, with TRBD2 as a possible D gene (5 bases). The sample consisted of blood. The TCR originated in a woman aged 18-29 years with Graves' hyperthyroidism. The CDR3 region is CASSYDWARRGDTQYF. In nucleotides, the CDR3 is TGTGCCAGCAGTTATGACTGGGCCCGTCGGGGAGATACGCAGTATTTT.